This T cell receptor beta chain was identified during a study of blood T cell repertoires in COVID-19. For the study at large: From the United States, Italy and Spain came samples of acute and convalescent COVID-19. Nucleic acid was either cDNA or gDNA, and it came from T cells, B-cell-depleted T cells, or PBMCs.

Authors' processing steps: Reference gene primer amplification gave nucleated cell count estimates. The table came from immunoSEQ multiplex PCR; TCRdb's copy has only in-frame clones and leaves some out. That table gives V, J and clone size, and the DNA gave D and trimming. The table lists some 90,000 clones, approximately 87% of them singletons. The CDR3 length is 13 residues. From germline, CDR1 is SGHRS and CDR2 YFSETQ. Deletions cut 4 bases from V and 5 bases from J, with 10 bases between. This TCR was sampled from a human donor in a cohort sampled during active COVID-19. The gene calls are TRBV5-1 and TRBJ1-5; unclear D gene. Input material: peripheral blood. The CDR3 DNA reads TGCGCCAGCAGCCTGGCGGTGGATCAGCCCCAGCATTTT. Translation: CASSLAVDQPQHF.